This TCR beta chain stems from a study of OX40 agonist ivuxolimab in advanced cancers. The assay was immunoSEQ multiplex PCR, and TCRdb's table has in-frame clones only and misses some. The sample carries 70,000 or so clones, roughly nine tenths recorded once. Sequenced here: CD4+ or CD8+ T cells sorted from blood, sampled in a trial of the OX40 agonist ivuxolimab. The sequence was collected from an adult with an advanced solid tumor such as melanoma, head and neck, liver or kidney cancer.

The CDR3 region has the DNA TGCGCCAGCAGTCCGATTGGACAGGCCTACGAGCAGTACTTC. Its protein is CASSPIGQAYEQYF. This chain uses TRBV5-1 with TRBJ2-7, with 7 positions matching TRBD1. With V trimmed by 5 bases and J by 2 bases, 7 bases remained unmatched. This CDR3 contains 14 residues. The germline CDR1 and CDR2 sequences are SGHRS and YFSETQ.